One and the same sample provided the 22 T cell receptor beta chains below, sequenced in a study of blood T cell repertoires in COVID-19. TCRdb's table, derived via immunoSEQ multiplex PCR, lists solely in-frame clones and lacks some. The sample carries approximately 270,000 clones, over 75% recorded once. The material sequenced was peripheral blood. These receptors all stem from a human donor with COVID-19, enrolled during active disease. The donor label of this sample is uncertain.

This chain uses TRBV11-2 with TRBJ2-3, with TRBD2 matching over 9 bases. Germline assignment: CDR1 SGHAT and CDR2 FQNNGV. V shed 6 bases and J 4 bases; nucleotides not matched to a gene: 8. The CDR3 consists of 15 residues. The CDR3 coding sequence is TGTGCCAGCAGGTCCTTGCGGGAGGGCCCAGATACGCAGTATTTT. Its translation: CASRSLREGPDTQYF.

This clone was observed a single time. This chain joins TRBV11-3 and TRBJ2-5; 8 bases map to TRBD2. Per germline, CDR1 SGHNT and CDR2 YENEEA. The J segment lost 1 base and the V segment lost 6 bases, leaving 7 bases of the junction unmatched. This CDR3 region has 15 residues. The CDR3 bases are TGTGCCAGCAGTCATCGCACTAGCGGCCAAGAGACCCAGTACTTC. Protein: CASSHRTSGQETQYF. Full variable domain (missing parts from reference TRBV11-3 and TRBJ2-5): EAGVVQSPRYKIIEKKQPVAFWCNPISGHNTLYWYLQNLGQGPELLIRYENEEAVDDSQLPKDRFSAERLKGVDSTLKIQPAELGDSAVYLCASSHRTSGQETQYFGPGTRLLVL.

The CDR3 DNA follows: TGCGCCAGCAGCTTGACGAGGGGGCGAGAAGATACGCAGTATTTT. Protein product: CASSLTRGREDTQYF. The chain carries TRBV5-1 and TRBJ2-3; 7 bases map to TRBD1. Germline V gene sequence: CDR1 SGHRS, CDR2 YFSETQ. J gave up 5 bases and V 1 base, and 7 bases lay outside the gene matches. CDR3 length: 15 residues.

The rearrangement links TRBV6-4 to TRBJ1-1; D is possibly TRBD1 (5 bases). This CDR3 has 11 amino acids. Germline-derived CDR1 and CDR2 are MRHNA and SNTAGT. Trimming shortened V by 7 bases and J by 11 bases, and 14 bases separated the two germline ends. CDR3 coding DNA: TGTGCCAGCACCCTCGGGGGGAGGGCTTTCTTT. Amino acid sequence: CASTLGGRAFF.

This chain uses TRBV28 with TRBJ2-1, with 9 bases lining up with TRBD2. Germline CDR1 MDHEN, CDR2 SYDVKM. Unmatched junction bases numbered 26, after V lost 6 bases and J lost 8 bases. The CDR3 sequence is 20 residues long. The CDR3 coding sequence is TGTGCCAGCAGCCGTTCCCTCGACAGGTTATGGCGGGAGGGCCTCGATGAGCAGTTCTTC. This gives the protein CASSRSLDRLWREGLDEQFF.

This chain joins TRBV7-2 and TRBJ1-2; possibly TRBD1 for D (6 bases). V was pared by 3 bases and J by 4 bases, with 15 bases between. Germline assignment: CDR1 SGHTA and CDR2 FQGNSA. The CDR3 is made up of 15 amino acids. The CDR3 protein is CASSFIVGTSYGYTF. The CDR3 bases are TGTGCCAGCAGCTTCATCGTAGGGACATCCTATGGCTACACCTTC.

This rearrangement joins TRBV19 to TRBJ1-2, with 10 positions matching TRBD1. This CDR3 is built from 12 residues. The V and J ends lost 8 bases and 8 bases, in that order; junction bases with no gene match: 5. The germline CDR1 and CDR2 sequences are LNHDA and SQIVND (reference sequence). CDR3 loop: CASWGQGLGYTF. The CDR3 DNA reads as TGTGCCAGTTGGGGACAGGGGCTGGGCTACACCTTC.

The chain's CDR3 is CASSPGQESEKLFF. Here the CDR3 DNA reads TGCGCCAGCAGCCCGGGACAAGAGAGTGAAAAACTGTTTTTT. The chain joins TRBV5-1 to TRBJ1-4, with D possibly being TRBD1 (6 bases). Germline CDR1 reads SGHRS; CDR2 reads YFSETQ. The V and J ends lost 4 bases and 7 bases respectively, with 14 bases between them. This CDR3 spans 14 amino acids.

V and J are TRBV3-1 (or the pseudogene TRBV3-2) and TRBJ1-2; D is ambiguous. Trimming removed 4 bases from V and 1 base from J, with 7 bases in between. Looked up from germline, CDR1 is LGHDT and CDR2 is YNNKEL (reference sequence). CDR3 size: 13 residues. CDR3 in DNA: TGTGCCAGCAGCCCCCCAAATAACTATGGCTACACCTTC. Translation: CASSPPNNYGYTF.

The table lists this clone with a few counts. The chain employs TRBV5-6 and TRBJ1-2; possibly TRBD1 for D (6 bases). Germline CDR1 reads SGHDT; CDR2 reads YYEEEE. Trimming shortened V by 3 bases and J by 8 bases, and 11 bases separated the two germline ends. CDR3 length: 12 amino acids. CDR3 in DNA: TGTGCCAGCAGCTACCTCGGACAGGGCTACACCTTC. This codes for CASSYLGQGYTF.

The V gene is TRBV28, the J gene TRBJ2-1; 9 bases are a match to TRBD2. With V trimmed by 3 bases and J by 3 bases, 3 bases remained unmatched. The CDR3 is made up of 15 amino acids. CDR1 and CDR2 from the germline V gene are MDHEN and SYDVKM. The CDR3 DNA reads TGTGCCAGCAGTTTGCCTAGCGGGGTCTACAATGAGCAGTTCTTC. It specifies CASSLPSGVYNEQFF.

The chain carries TRBV4-1 and TRBJ2-7; no reliable D call. The V gene lost 3 bases and the J gene lost 2 bases, with 17 bases spanning the gap. This CDR3 has 16 residues. CDR1 and CDR2 (germline): MGHRA, YSYEKL. CDR3 in amino acids: CASSHTPRPGAYEQYF. DNA of the CDR3: TGCGCCAGCAGCCATACCCCCCGGCCCGGAGCCTACGAGCAGTACTTC.

This chain uses TRBV2 with TRBJ1-5; D unresolved. The length of the CDR3 is 13 residues. Germline lookup yields CDR1 SNHLY and CDR2 FYNNEI. Trimming shortened V by 4 bases and J by 7 bases, and 11 bases separated the two germline ends. CDR3 DNA: TGTGCCAGCAGTGTGTCTGCCAGGCAGCCCCAGCATTTT. The encoded protein is CASSVSARQPQHF.

This clone appeared a few times. This rearrangement joins TRBV7-2 to TRBJ2-7; TRBD2 agrees at 13 bases. The V gene's germline CDR1 is SGHTA and CDR2 FQGNSA. Trimming cost V 4 bases and J 3 bases; bases outside gene matches: 3. The CDR3 runs 15 residues. The CDR3 DNA reads TGTGCCAGCAGCTGGACTAGCGGGAGCCTCTACGAGCAGTACTTC. Translated, it gives CASSWTSGSLYEQYF.

This clone has just one count. The rearrangement links TRBV14 to TRBJ2-7; 10 nucleotides match TRBD2. From germline, CDR1 is SGHDN and CDR2 FVKESK. CDR3 length equals 15 residues. Trimming at V came to 4 bases and at J to 2 bases, leaving 5 bases not matched to a gene. CDR3 in DNA: TGTGCCAGCAGCCCTATACTAGCGGGGACCTACGAGCAGTACTTC. It translates to CASSPILAGTYEQYF.

The chain has TRBV2 and TRBJ1-2; D gene unclear. Germline CDR1 is SNHLY and CDR2 is FYNNEI. Trimming cost V 7 bases and J 0 bases, with 12 bases left between them. The CDR3 runs to 14 residues. CDR3 amino acids: CASNRENSNYGYTF. The CDR3, as DNA: TGTGCCAGCAATAGAGAAAACTCTAACTATGGCTACACCTTC.

The CDR3 reads CASGGLNQPQHF. The CDR3 DNA reads as TGTGCCAGCGGGGGACTCAATCAGCCCCAGCATTTT. The chain carries TRBV12-3 or TRBV12-4 and TRBJ1-5; tentatively, D is TRBD1 (5 bases). The V and J ends lost 8 bases and 3 bases respectively, with 8 bases between them. This CDR3 spans 12 amino acids.

The chain has TRBV29-1 and TRBJ2-5; TRBD2 matches at 7 bases. The ends lost 3 bases at V and 2 bases at J; junction bases unmatched: 3. The CDR3 loop spans 13 amino acids. CDR1 is SQVTM, CDR2 ANQGSEA, per germline. In DNA form, the CDR3 reads TGCAGCGTTGATGAAGCGGGGCAAGAGACCCAGTACTTC. Amino acid sequence: CSVDEAGQETQYF.

This clone was observed a single time. This rearrangement joins TRBV7-6 to TRBJ1-1; 7 bases are a match to TRBD1. The germline V gene encodes CDR1 SGHVS and CDR2 FNYEAQ. The trim removed 5 bases at V and 10 bases at J, leaving 7 bases unmatched. This CDR3 has 12 residues. This CDR3 reads CASSARQGIAFF. The CDR3 nucleotides read TGTGCCAGCAGCGCAAGACAGGGTATAGCTTTCTTT.

The chain links TRBV4-1 to TRBJ2-5, with D perhaps matching TRBD1 (5 bases). The germline V gene encodes CDR1 MGHRA and CDR2 YSYEKL. Trimming took off 1 base at V and 3 bases at J, with 9 bases between the two ends. This CDR3 contains 14 residues. CDR3 DNA sequence: TGCGCCAGCAGCCAAGGGCAGGGCGAAGAGACCCAGTACTTC. It translates to CASSQGQGEETQYF.

This clone was seen a few times. The rearrangement uses TRBV18 and TRBJ1-4; D perhaps matches TRBD1 (6 bases). The CDR3 is 15 residues long. From germline, CDR1 is KGHSH and CDR2 LQKENI. V lost 2 bases and J 5 bases, leaving 12 bases between the germline ends. CDR3 residues: CASSPDRNYNEKLFF. The CDR3, as DNA: TGTGCCAGCTCACCAGACAGGAATTACAATGAAAAACTGTTTTTT.

The chain employs TRBV29-1 and TRBJ2-1; possibly TRBD2 for D (6 bases). Germline V gene sequence: CDR1 SQVTM, CDR2 ANQGSEA. The CDR3 has 14 residues. V was clipped by 5 bases and J by 0 bases, with 11 bases between them. The CDR3 nucleotides are TGCAGCGTTAGGGACTCGAGCTCCTACAATGAGCAGTTCTTC. Amino acid sequence: CSVRDSSSYNEQFF.